This is a list of T cell receptor beta chains from one sample in a study of T cell changes during pregnancy in multiple sclerosis. Repertoires were generated with immunoSEQ multiplex PCR, while TCRdb's copy carries only in-frame clones and drops some. The sample comprises about 38,000 clones, 91% of which are singletons, and 12% rests with the top ten. Source: CD8+ T cells from peripheral blood mononuclear cells, taken after pregnancy. The receptors originated from a female donor with multiple sclerosis, enrolled in a pregnancy study. The CDR3 runs from the conserved cysteine through the conserved F or W. Each record gives: J gene, D gene, clone size, CDR3 length, V gene, CDR3 DNA, CDR3 protein. The D gene is left open where the match is weak. The size field is filled for only some rows; it gives once, few, many or a size class.

TRBJ2-3	.	.	13	TRBV4-2	TGTGCCAGCAGCCAAGTGCCGGCAGATACGCAGTATTTT	CASSQVPADTQYF
TRBJ2-1	TRBD1	.	17	TRBV11-2	TGTGCCAGCCGGTCCCCGACAGGGACAGTCCGGTACAATGAGCAGTTCTTC	CASRSPTGTVRYNEQFF
TRBJ2-7	TRBD1	.	15	TRBV13	TGTGCCAGCAGCGTTGGACAGGGGGATTGGTACGAGCAGTACTTC	CASSVGQGDWYEQYF
TRBJ2-2	.	.	16	TRBV7-8	TGTGCCAGCAGCTTCCGAGGAAAAGCGGACACCGGGGAGCTGTTTTTT	CASSFRGKADTGELFF
TRBJ1-1	.	few	14	TRBV27	TGTGCCAGCAGTTTTCTGCGGGAGAACACTGAAGCTTTCTTT	CASSFLRENTEAFF
TRBJ2-3	.	.	17	TRBV9	TGTGCCAGCAGCGTCCCAAAAGGGGCTCCGAACACAGATACGCAGTATTTT	CASSVPKGAPNTDTQYF
TRBJ1-5	.	.	16	TRBV28	TGTGCCAGCAGTTTTGCGGCAGTATATAGCAATCAGCCCCAGCATTTT	CASSFAAVYSNQPQHF
TRBJ1-1	.	.	14	TRBV6-5	TGTGCCAGCAGCCAGGGAGGGGCAAACACTGAAGCTTTCTTT	CASSQGGANTEAFF
TRBJ2-1	TRBD2	.	15	TRBV2	TGTGCCAGCACTCCCGGACTAGCGGGGTACAATGAGCAGTTCTTC	CASTPGLAGYNEQFF
TRBJ1-1	.	.	13	TRBV9	TGTGCCAGCAGCGGGGGCCTGAACACTGAAGCTTTCTTT	CASSGGLNTEAFF
TRBJ1-2	TRBD1	.	15	TRBV4-1	TGCGCCAGCAGCCAAGTTGCAGGGGGACAAGATGGCTACACCTTC	CASSQVAGGQDGYTF
TRBJ2-7	TRBD1	.	16	TRBV19	TGTGCCAGTAGTATAGACTTGGACAGGGGCGGGTACGAGCAGTACTTC	CASSIDLDRGGYEQYF
TRBJ1-3	.	.	15	TRBV27	TGTGCCAGCAGCTTAACGTCGGGAACCAGAAACACCATATATTTT	CASSLTSGTRNTIYF
TRBJ1-1	.	.	8	TRBV15	TGTGCCACCGGGGGGGGTTTCTTT	CATGGGFF
TRBJ2-7	TRBD1	.	14	TRBV28	TGTGCCAGCAGTCGGGGACAGGGGGCGTACGAGCAGTACTTC	CASSRGQGAYEQYF
TRBJ1-4	.	.	16	TRBV19	TGTGCCAGTAGCCCCAGGCCCGGGGCGGGGAATGAAAAACTGTTTTTT	CASSPRPGAGNEKLFF
TRBJ1-1	.	.	14	TRBV27	TGTGCCAGCAGTTTATCGGGGCCAAACACTGAAGCTTTCTTT	CASSLSGPNTEAFF
TRBJ1-2	.	.	13	TRBV10-3	TGTGCCATCAGTGAAATGACAGATTATGGCTACACCTTC	CAISEMTDYGYTF
TRBJ1-5	TRBD1	.	21	TRBV23-1	TGCGCCAGCACCCAGTCGGTAGACAGGGTCCGCGCCAGGCTTAGCGAGCAGCCCCAGCATTTT	CASTQSVDRVRARLSEQPQHF
TRBJ2-3	.	.	16	TRBV5-1	TGCGCCAGCAGCTTGGAGGCTAGCAGCCACACAGATACGCAGTATTTT	CASSLEASSHTDTQYF
TRBJ2-5	.	.	14	TRBV19	TGTGCCAGTAGTGACGGGGGGCCAGGAGAGACCCAGTACTTC	CASSDGGPGETQYF
TRBJ2-1	TRBD2	.	15	TRBV6-1	TGTGCCAGCAGTGAAGGTCTAGCGGGATTGAATGAGCAGTTCTTC	CASSEGLAGLNEQFF
TRBJ2-7	TRBD1	.	15	TRBV7-8	TGTGCCAGCAGCTTAAGTACAGGGGGGAGCTACGAGCAGTACTTC	CASSLSTGGSYEQYF
TRBJ2-3	.	.	16	TRBV18	TGTGCCAGCTCACCACCAGGCGGGGTGGGCACAGATACGCAGTATTTT	CASSPPGGVGTDTQYF
TRBJ2-7	TRBD2	.	16	TRBV7-9	TGTGCCAGCAGCTCAACCTTGACTAGCGGGGAATACGAGCAGTACTTC	CASSSTLTSGEYEQYF
TRBJ2-7	.	.	12	TRBV7-9	TGTGCCAGCAGCTCACAGGGACGCGAGCAGTACTTC	CASSSQGREQYF
TRBJ1-1	TRBD1	.	14	TRBV29-1	TGCAGCGTTCTTAACGGACAGGTGAACACTGAAGCTTTCTTT	CSVLNGQVNTEAFF
TRBJ1-4	TRBD1	.	14	TRBV30	TGTGCCTGGAGCGCCGGGACAGGGTCTGAAAAACTGTTTTTT	CAWSAGTGSEKLFF
TRBJ2-5	TRBD2	.	17	TRBV7-8	TGTGCCAGCAGCCCCGGGGGGGCGGGGACCTCCCAAGAGACCCAGTACTTC	CASSPGGAGTSQETQYF
TRBJ2-7	TRBD1	.	20	TRBV12-5	TGTGCTAGTGGTTCTATCACCACAGGACAGGGTGAAATCTTCGTCTACGAGCAGTACTTC	CASGSITTGQGEIFVYEQYF
TRBJ2-1	TRBD2	.	15	TRBV29-1	TGCAGCGTTGAAGGGACTAGCGGGAGCGTGAATGAGCAGTTCTTC	CSVEGTSGSVNEQFF
TRBJ1-2	TRBD1	once	15	TRBV10-1	TGCGCCAGCGCAACGCAGGGGGCCCCGTTCTATGGCTACACCTTC	CASATQGAPFYGYTF
TRBJ2-7	.	.	14	TRBV9	TGTGCCAGCAGCGTAGAAGGCTGGAGCTACGAGCAGTACTTC	CASSVEGWSYEQYF
TRBJ2-3	TRBD2	.	16	TRBV9	TGTGCCAGCAGCCTTAGCGGGAGGGGAAGCGCAGATACGCAGTATTTT	CASSLSGRGSADTQYF
TRBJ2-3	TRBD1	.	14	TRBV2	TGTGCCAGTCCCCCGACAGGGCCCACAGATACGCAGTATTTT	CASPPTGPTDTQYF
TRBJ2-1	TRBD2	.	19	TRBV19	TGTGCCAGTAGTATAACACTAGCGGGGAGGAGCTACATCTTATACGAGCAGTTCTTC	CASSITLAGRSYILYEQFF
TRBJ2-5	.	.	11	TRBV2	TGTGCCGTCCCGACAGAAGAGACCCAGTACTTC	CAVPTEETQYF
TRBJ1-2	.	.	14	TRBV5-5	TGTGCCAGCAGCTTGGCGCATGGGCGGGATGGCTACACCTTC	CASSLAHGRDGYTF
TRBJ2-1	TRBD1	.	15	TRBV7-9	TGTGCCAGCAGCAACAGGACAGGGGGTAACAATGAGCAGTTCTTC	CASSNRTGGNNEQFF